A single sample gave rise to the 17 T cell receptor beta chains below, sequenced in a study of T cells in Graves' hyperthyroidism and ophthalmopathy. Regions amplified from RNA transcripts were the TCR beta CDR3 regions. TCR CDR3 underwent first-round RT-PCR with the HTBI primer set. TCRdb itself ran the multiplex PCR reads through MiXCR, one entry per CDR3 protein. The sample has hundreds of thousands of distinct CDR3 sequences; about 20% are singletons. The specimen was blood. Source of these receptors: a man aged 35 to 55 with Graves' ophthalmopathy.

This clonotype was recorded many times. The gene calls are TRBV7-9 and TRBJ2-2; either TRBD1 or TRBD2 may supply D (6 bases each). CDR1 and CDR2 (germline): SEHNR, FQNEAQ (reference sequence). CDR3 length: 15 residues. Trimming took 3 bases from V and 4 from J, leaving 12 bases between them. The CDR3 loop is CASSLLQGGTGELFF. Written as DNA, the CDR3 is TGTGCCAGCAGCTTGTTACAGGGAGGCACCGGGGAGCTGTTTTTT.

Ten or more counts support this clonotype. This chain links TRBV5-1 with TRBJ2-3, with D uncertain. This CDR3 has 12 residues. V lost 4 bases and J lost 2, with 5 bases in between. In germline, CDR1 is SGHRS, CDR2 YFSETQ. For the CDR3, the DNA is TGCGCCAGCAGCCAAAACACAGATACGCAGTATTTT. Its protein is CASSQNTDTQYF.

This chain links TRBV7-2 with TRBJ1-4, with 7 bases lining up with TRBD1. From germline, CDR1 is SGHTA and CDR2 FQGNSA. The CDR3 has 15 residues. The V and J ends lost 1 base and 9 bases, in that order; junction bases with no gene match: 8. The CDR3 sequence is CASSLERGLNQKLFF. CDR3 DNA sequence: TGTGCCAGCAGCTTAGAAAGGGGGCTGAATCAAAAACTGTTTTTT.

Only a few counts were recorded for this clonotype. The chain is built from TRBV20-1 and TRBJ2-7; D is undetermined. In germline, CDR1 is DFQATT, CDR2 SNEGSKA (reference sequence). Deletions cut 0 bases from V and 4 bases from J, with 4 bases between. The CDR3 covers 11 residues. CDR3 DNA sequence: TGCAGTGCTAGAGATAATTACGAGCAGTACTTC. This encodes CSARDNYEQYF.

CDR3 nucleotides: TGCGCCAGCAGCCAACAGACTAGCGGGAGTGGGTACAATGAGCAGTTCTTC. This encodes CASSQQTSGSGYNEQFF. The chain employs TRBV4-3 and TRBJ2-1; 12 nucleotides line up with TRBD2. J gave up 4 bases and V 2 bases, and 6 bases lay outside the gene matches. The germline V gene has CDR1 LGHNA and CDR2 YSLEER. The CDR3 is made up of 17 amino acids.

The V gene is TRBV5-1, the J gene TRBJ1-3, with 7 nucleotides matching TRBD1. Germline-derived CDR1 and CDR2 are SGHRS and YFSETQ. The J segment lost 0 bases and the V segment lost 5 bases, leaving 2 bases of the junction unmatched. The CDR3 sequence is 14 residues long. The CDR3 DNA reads TGCGCCAGCAGGCCAGGGGGCTCTGGAAACACCATATATTTT. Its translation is CASRPGGSGNTIYF.

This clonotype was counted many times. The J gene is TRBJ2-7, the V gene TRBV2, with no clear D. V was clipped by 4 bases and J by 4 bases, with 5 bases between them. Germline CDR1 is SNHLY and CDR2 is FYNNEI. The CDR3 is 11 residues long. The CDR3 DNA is TGTGCCAGCAGTGTTGTGTACGAGCAGTACTTC. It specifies CASSVVYEQYF.

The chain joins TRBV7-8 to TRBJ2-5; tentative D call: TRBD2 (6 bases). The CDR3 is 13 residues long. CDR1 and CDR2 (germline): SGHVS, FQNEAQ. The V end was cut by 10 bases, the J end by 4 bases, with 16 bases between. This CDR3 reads CATSDSSVETQYF. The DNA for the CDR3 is TGTGCCACCAGTGACTCTAGCGTAGAGACCCAGTACTTC.

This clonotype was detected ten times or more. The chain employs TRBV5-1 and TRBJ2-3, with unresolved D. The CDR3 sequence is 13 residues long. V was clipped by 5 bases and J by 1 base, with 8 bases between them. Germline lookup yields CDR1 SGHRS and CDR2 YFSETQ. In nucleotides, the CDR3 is TGCGCCAGCAGAATGGCGGGCACAGATACGCAGTATTTT. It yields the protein CASRMAGTDTQYF.

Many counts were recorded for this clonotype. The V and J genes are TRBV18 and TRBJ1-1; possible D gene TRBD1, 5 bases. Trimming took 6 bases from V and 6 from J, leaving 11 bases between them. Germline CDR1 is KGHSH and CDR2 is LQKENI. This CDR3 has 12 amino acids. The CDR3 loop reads CASSAGSAEAFF. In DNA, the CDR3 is TGTGCCAGCTCCGCAGGGTCGGCTGAAGCTTTCTTT.

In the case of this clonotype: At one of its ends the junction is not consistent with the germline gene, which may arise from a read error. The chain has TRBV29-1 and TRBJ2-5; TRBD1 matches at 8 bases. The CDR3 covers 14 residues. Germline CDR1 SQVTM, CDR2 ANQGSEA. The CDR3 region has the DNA TGCAGCGTTGAACTCGGACAGGGTCCAGAGACCCAGTGCTTC. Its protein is CSVELGQGPETQCF.

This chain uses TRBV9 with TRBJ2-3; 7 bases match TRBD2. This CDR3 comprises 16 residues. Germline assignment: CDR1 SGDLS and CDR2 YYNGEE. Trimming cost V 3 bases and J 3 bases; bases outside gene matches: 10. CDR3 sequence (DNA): TGTGCCAGCAGCGGGACCGGGCTTAGCGGGACAGATACGCAGTATTTT. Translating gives CASSGTGLSGTDTQYF. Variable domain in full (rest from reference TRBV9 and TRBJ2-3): DSGVTQTPKHLITATGQRVTLRCSPRSGDLSVYWYQQSLDQGLQFLIQYYNGEERAKGNILERFSAQQFPDLHSELNLSSLELGDSALYFCASSGTGLSGTDTQYFGPGTRLTVL.

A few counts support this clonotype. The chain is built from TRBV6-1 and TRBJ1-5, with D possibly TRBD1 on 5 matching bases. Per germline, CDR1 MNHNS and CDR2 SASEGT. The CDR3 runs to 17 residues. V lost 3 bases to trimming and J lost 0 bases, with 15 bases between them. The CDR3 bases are TGTGCCAGCAGTGATTCCGAGGACAACTATAGCAATCAGCCCCAGCATTTT. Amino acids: CASSDSEDNYSNQPQHF.

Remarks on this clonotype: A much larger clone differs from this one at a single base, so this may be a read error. This chain's CDR3 is CASTSGNTIYF. The CDR3 DNA reads TGTGCCAGCACCTCTGGAAACACCATATATTTT. The chain uses TRBV12-3 or TRBV12-4 and TRBJ1-3, with unresolved D. The ends were cut back, 7 bases at V and 0 bases at J, with 1 base in the middle. This CDR3 comprises 11 residues.

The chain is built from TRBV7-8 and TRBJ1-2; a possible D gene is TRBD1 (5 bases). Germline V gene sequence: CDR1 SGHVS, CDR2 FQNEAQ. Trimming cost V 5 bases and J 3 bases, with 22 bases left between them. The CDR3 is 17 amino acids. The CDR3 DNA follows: TGTGCCAGCAGCCCTAGAGGGGTCCCCACACCCGACTATGGCTACACCTTC. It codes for CASSPRGVPTPDYGYTF.

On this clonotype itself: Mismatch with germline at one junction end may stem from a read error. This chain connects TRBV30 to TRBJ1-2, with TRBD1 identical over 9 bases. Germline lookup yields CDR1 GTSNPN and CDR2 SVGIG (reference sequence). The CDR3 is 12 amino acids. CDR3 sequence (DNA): TGTGCCTGGGTCAATACAGGGGGCCGAGCGGCCTTC. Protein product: CAWVNTGGRAAF.

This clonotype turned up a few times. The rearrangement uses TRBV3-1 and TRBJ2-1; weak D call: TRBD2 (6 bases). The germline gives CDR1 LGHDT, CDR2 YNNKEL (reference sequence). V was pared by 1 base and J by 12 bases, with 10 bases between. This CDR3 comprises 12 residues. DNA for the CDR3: TGTGCCAGCAGCCAAGGCTTCGGGGGGCAGTTCTTC. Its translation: CASSQGFGGQFF.